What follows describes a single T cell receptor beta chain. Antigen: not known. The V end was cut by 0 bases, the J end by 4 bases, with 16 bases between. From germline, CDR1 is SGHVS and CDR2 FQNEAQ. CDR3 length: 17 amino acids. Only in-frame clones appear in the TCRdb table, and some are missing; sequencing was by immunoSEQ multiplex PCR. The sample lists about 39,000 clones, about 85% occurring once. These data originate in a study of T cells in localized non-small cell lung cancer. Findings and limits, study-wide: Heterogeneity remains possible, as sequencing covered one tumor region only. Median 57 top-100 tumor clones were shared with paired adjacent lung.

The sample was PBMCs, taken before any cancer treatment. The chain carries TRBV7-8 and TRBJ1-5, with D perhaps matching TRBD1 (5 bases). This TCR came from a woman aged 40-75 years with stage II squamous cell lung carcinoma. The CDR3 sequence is CASSLALGPGRNQPQHF. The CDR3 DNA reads TGTGCCAGCAGCTTAGCATTGGGGCCGGGGCGAAATCAGCCCCAGCATTTT.